Given below is one T cell receptor (beta chain) in context. Repertoires were generated with immunoSEQ multiplex PCR, while TCRdb's copy carries only in-frame clones and drops some. The data hold around 90,000 clones, with around nine tenths observed a single time. Patients of the Seattle cohort, enrolled during active infection, were followed longitudinally. This record belongs to a study of blood T cell repertoires in COVID-19. The source material was peripheral blood. This sequence was found in a man aged 45-60 years with COVID-19, enrolled during active disease.

CDR3 residues: CASSIGVNYGYTF. CDR3 sequence (DNA): TGTGCCAGTAGTATAGGAGTGAACTATGGCTACACCTTC. The rearrangement links TRBV19 to TRBJ1-2; D not certain. Trimming took off 1 base at V and 2 bases at J, with 5 bases between the two ends. CDR1 and CDR2 (germline): LNHDA, SQIVND (reference sequence). The CDR3 runs 13 residues.